This TCR beta chain was obtained from a study of cytomegalovirus exposure and HLA in healthy donors. Study findings and constraints: About 150 TCR beta chains were listed as cytomegalovirus-associated. The CMV antigen specificity of a few CMV-associated chains was confirmed through in vitro analysis.

The J segment lost 4 bases and the V segment lost 5 bases, leaving 7 bases of the junction unmatched. The CDR3 totals 15 residues. CDR1 MNHEY and CDR2 SVGAGI come from the germline V gene. The donors were part of the approximately 120-subject validation cohort, which stood apart from the roughly 730-subject first cohort. This clone was observed once. No antigen is known for it. Some clones are missing from TCRdb's copy, which holds only in-frame ones; the method was immunoSEQ multiplex PCR. The table has around 98,000 clones, 70% to 90% seen once; the top ten hold roughly 4%. Sequenced input: PBMCs. This TCR was recovered from a woman in her thirties in good health and CMV-seronegative. The chain carries TRBV6-5 and TRBJ2-1; 8 bases match TRBD2. The CDR3 nucleotides are TGTGCCAGCAGTACGGCCGGGACTAGATACAATGAGCAGTTCTTC. This codes for CASSTAGTRYNEQFF.